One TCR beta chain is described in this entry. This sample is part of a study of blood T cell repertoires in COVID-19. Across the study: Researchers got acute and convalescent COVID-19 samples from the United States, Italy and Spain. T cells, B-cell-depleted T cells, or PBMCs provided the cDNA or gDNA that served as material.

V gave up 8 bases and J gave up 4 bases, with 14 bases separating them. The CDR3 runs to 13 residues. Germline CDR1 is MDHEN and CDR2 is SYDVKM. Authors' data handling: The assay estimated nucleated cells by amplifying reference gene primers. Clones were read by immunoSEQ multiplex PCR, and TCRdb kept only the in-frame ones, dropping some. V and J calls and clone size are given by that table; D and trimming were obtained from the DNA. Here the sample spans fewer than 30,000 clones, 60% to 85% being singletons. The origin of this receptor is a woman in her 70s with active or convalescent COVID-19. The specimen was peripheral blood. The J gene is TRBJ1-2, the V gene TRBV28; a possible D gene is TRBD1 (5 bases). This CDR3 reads CASLSIRAYGYTF. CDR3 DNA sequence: TGTGCCAGCCTCTCGATCAGGGCCTATGGCTACACCTTC.